The rows below give T cell receptor beta chains drawn from one sample of a study of blood T cells in healthy people across ages. TCRdb re-analysed the 5' RACE reads in MiXCR, keeping a single row per CDR3 protein. The top ten clones hold 0.75% of a sample with fewer than 1,200,000 distinct CDR3 sequences, almost 25% of them seen once. These same records also appear under a second study, on T cells of mothers and their children.

The specimen sequenced was blood. These receptors came from a girl aged 2 to 10 in good health. Both conserved end residues are part of each CDR3. D genes are given only for firm matches. Expanded clones are given a class, and other clones once, few, many or no size at all.

clone size,D gene,J gene,V gene,CDR3 DNA,CDR3 protein
NA,NA,TRBJ1-1,TRBV27,TGTGCCACCCAGCCGGGACACCCAGGGGCTGAAGCTTTCTTT,CATQPGHPGAEAFF
NA,NA,TRBJ1-2,TRBV7-2,TGTGCCAGCAGCTTTGATAGGGCCCATGGCTACATCTTC,CASSFDRAHGYIF
NA,NA,TRBJ2-7,TRBV12-5,TGTGCTAGTGGTGGGCCTTCGGGGGGCGGGAAAGAGCAGTACTTC,CASGGPSGGGKEQYF
few,NA,TRBJ2-7,TRBV20-1,TGCAGTGCTAATCTCGGGGGAAGCTCCTACGAGCAGTACTTC,CSANLGGSSYEQYF
NA,NA,TRBJ1-1,TRBV29-1,TGCAGCGTTTGGAGGGGCGCCGAGAACACTGAAGCTTTCTTT,CSVWRGAENTEAFF
NA,TRBD2,TRBJ2-1,TRBV27,TGTGCCAGCAGGTTGACTAGCGGGGGGGGTTACAATGAGCAGTTCTTC,CASRLTSGGGYNEQFF
NA,NA,TRBJ1-1,TRBV7-9,TGTGCCAGCAATTCCCCCGGCCAGGGGAAGAACACTGAAGCTTTCTTT,CASNSPGQGKNTEAFF
NA,TRBD2,TRBJ2-5,TRBV5-3,TGTGCCAGCAGCCCACATAGCGGGAGTGGGGGAGAGACCCAGTACTTC,CASSPHSGSGGETQYF
few,NA,TRBJ2-7,TRBV27,TGTGCCAGCAGTTTAAGGCCCCAGGGGCCTTCCTACGAGCAGTACTTC,CASSLRPQGPSYEQYF
NA,NA,TRBJ1-1,TRBV28,TGTGCCAGCCTTACTAACGGTGCGGCCACTGAAGCTTTCTTT,CASLTNGAATEAFF
NA,NA,TRBJ2-1,TRBV20-1,TGCAGTGCTAGCTATCATCTTACCTACGAGCAGTGCTTC,CSASYHLTYEQCF
NA,NA,TRBJ2-7,TRBV10-3,TGTGCCATCAGTGAAGGCGAGGAATACGAGCAGTACTTC,CAISEGEEYEQYF
NA,NA,TRBJ1-6,TRBV10-3,TGTGCCATCAGTGGGTCAACCGGGTCAAATTCACCCCTCCACTTT,CAISGSTGSNSPLHF
few,TRBD2,TRBJ2-1,TRBV12-3/TRBV12-4,TGTGCCAGCAGTCTAGCGGGATCGGTAAATGAGCAGTTCTTC,CASSLAGSVNEQFF
NA,NA,TRBJ2-7,TRBV4-1,TGCGCCAGCAGCCCCAGTCGGATCGGTCGGGCTTACGAGCAGTACTTC,CASSPSRIGRAYEQYF
NA,NA,TRBJ1-2,TRBV28,TGTGCCAGCAGTCCTTGGGGCCCCGGGAACTATGGCTACACCTTC,CASSPWGPGNYGYTF
NA,NA,TRBJ2-3,TRBV6-5,TGTGCCAGCGGATACGAATTTGGACAGCCAACTAAACCATCAGGGTTGCAGTATTTT,CASGYEFGQPTKPSGLQYF
few,NA,TRBJ2-1,TRBV20-1,TGCAGTGCTAGCGGAGCCCTGGGACGTGAGCTCTATGAGCAGTTCTTC,CSASGALGRELYEQFF
few,TRBD1,TRBJ2-7,TRBV20-1,TGCAGTGCAAGAACCCCCGGGACAGCTACCTACGAGCAGTACTTC,CSARTPGTATYEQYF
once,NA,TRBJ2-5,TRBV29-1,TGCAGCGTTGACAAGACAAAAGAGACCCAGTACTTC,CSVDKTKETQYF
few,TRBD2,TRBJ2-7,TRBV6-5,TGTGCCAGTGGGGGGCGGGGGGGTACGCACGAGCAGTACTTC,CASGGRGGTHEQYF
NA,TRBD2,TRBJ2-1,TRBV29-1,TGCAGCGTTATAGCGGGATCCAGCTCCTACAATGAGCAGTTCTTC,CSVIAGSSSYNEQFF
NA,NA,TRBJ2-3,TRBV7-9,TGTCCCAGCAGCTTACATATAGCGACAGATACGCAGTATTTT,CPSSLHIATDTQYF
NA,NA,TRBJ2-6,TRBV4-1,TGCGCCAGCAGCCCTCCCGACAGCCCCGGGTCTGGGGCCAACGTCCTGACTTTC,CASSPPDSPGSGANVLTF
NA,NA,TRBJ1-4,TRBV29-1,TGCAGCGTTGAAGGAGGACAGCGGGAAAAACTGTTTTTT,CSVEGGQREKLFF
NA,NA,TRBJ2-7,TRBV5-1,TGCGCCAGCAGATTTGGACAGAGCTACGAGCAGTACTTC,CASRFGQSYEQYF
NA,NA,TRBJ1-1,TRBV7-3,TGTGCCAGCAGCTTAGATCCAGGCGGAGAAGCTTTCTTT,CASSLDPGGEAFF
few,TRBD2,TRBJ2-1,TRBV29-1,TGCAGCGCCCACGGGGGGGAGAGCTACAATGAGCAGTTCTTC,CSAHGGESYNEQFF
NA,TRBD2,TRBJ2-1,TRBV12-3/TRBV12-4,TGTGCCAGCAGGCCAGGACTAGTTCGCCACAATGAGCAGTTCTTC,CASRPGLVRHNEQFF
few,TRBD2,TRBJ2-3,TRBV7-2,TGTGCCAGCAGCTCGACTAGCGGGAGTAACGATACGCAGTATTTT,CASSSTSGSNDTQYF
NA,TRBD1,TRBJ1-2,TRBV27,TGTGCCAGCAGTTTATCGGCAGGGGGCTTCTATGGCTACACCTTC,CASSLSAGGFYGYTF
NA,NA,TRBJ2-7,TRBV7-9,TGTGCCAGCAGCTTCGCAGGGAAGATAGGCGAGCAGTACTTC,CASSFAGKIGEQYF
many,TRBD2,TRBJ2-5,TRBV28,TGTGCCAGCCGAGCGGGAGGGCAAGAGACCCAGTACTTC,CASRAGGQETQYF
few,NA,TRBJ1-1,TRBV27,TGTGCCAGCACCAAACTACCGGTGCCGAACACTGAAGCTTTCTTT,CASTKLPVPNTEAFF
few,NA,TRBJ1-6,TRBV28,TGTGCCAGCAGTTATACCGACAGTACTAATTCACCCCTCCACTTT,CASSYTDSTNSPLHF
few,TRBD1,TRBJ2-1,TRBV20-1,TGCAGTGCTAGCCTAACAGGGGGCCGAATCTACAATGGGCAGTTCTTC,CSASLTGGRIYNGQFF
few,TRBD2,TRBJ2-1,TRBV29-1,TGCAGCGTAGGCCTAGCGGGGGGACCACATGAGCAGTTCTTC,CSVGLAGGPHEQFF
NA,NA,TRBJ2-2,TRBV6-6,TGTGCCAGCAGCGTGGGCGGGGAGCTGTTTTTT,CASSVGGELFF
few,NA,TRBJ2-7,TRBV6-1,TGTGCCAGCAGTGAAGGCGGGAGGACAGGGCCCTACGAGCAGTACTTC,CASSEGGRTGPYEQYF
NA,NA,TRBJ1-6,TRBV12-3/TRBV12-4,TGTGCCAGCAGTTTTAATCTCGGCACCCATAATTCACCCCTCCACTTT,CASSFNLGTHNSPLHF
NA,TRBD2,TRBJ2-1,TRBV10-3,TGTGCCATAGGGACTAGCAATGAGCAGTTCTTC,CAIGTSNEQFF
NA,NA,TRBJ1-2,TRBV29-1,TGCAGCGTTAGTGACAGTGTCTACTATGGCCACACCTTC,CSVSDSVYYGHTF
few,TRBD2,TRBJ2-1,TRBV6-2/TRBV6-3,TGTGCCAGCAACCCCTTGGGACTAGCGGGGGACTTCTCCTACAATGAGCAGTTCTTC,CASNPLGLAGDFSYNEQFF
NA,TRBD1,TRBJ2-7,TRBV5-1,TGCGCCAGCAGCTCGCCTGGACAGGGTGGAACCTACGAGCAGTACTTC,CASSSPGQGGTYEQYF
NA,TRBD2,TRBJ2-7,TRBV4-1,TGCGCCAGCAGCCACCTTTCCGGACTAGCGGAATACGAGCAGTACTTC,CASSHLSGLAEYEQYF
few,NA,TRBJ2-3,TRBV6-5,TGTGCCAGCAGCACCGGGACGGAACGCACAGATACGCAGTATTTT,CASSTGTERTDTQYF
NA,NA,TRBJ2-5,TRBV7-9,TGTGCCAGCACCTATTTACAGGGTTTTCAAGAGACCCAGTACTTC,CASTYLQGFQETQYF
few,NA,TRBJ1-1,TRBV4-1,TGCGCCAGCAGCCGTGACCTAAACCTAGGGAACACTGAAGCTTTCTTT,CASSRDLNLGNTEAFF
many,TRBD2,TRBJ2-7,TRBV7-2,TGTGCCAGCAGCTTAGGGCCCGGGGGGTACGAGCAGTACTTC,CASSLGPGGYEQYF
NA,NA,TRBJ2-1,TRBV7-9,TGTGCCAGCAGCTTAGTAGGAACACAGAACAATGAGCAGTTCTTC,CASSLVGTQNNEQFF
few,NA,TRBJ2-7,TRBV13,TGTGCCAGCAGCTTGGGCAGGGAGATTTCCTACGAGCAGTACTTC,CASSLGREISYEQYF
NA,NA,TRBJ2-1,TRBV20-1,TGCAGTGCCGAAAAGGTAGACAATGAGCAGTTCTTC,CSAEKVDNEQFF
few,NA,TRBJ2-3,TRBV5-1,TGCGCCAGCAGTTTCATTGCCCGGTCAGATACGCAGTATTTT,CASSFIARSDTQYF
NA,NA,TRBJ2-3,TRBV27,TGTGCCAGCAGTTCCAAGGGGGGATGGGATACGCAGTATTTT,CASSSKGGWDTQYF
few,TRBD1,TRBJ1-4,TRBV28,TGTGCCAGCAGGCCGGGTCCAGGGGGTGGAGAAACTAATGAAAAACTGTTTTTT,CASRPGPGGGETNEKLFF
NA,NA,TRBJ2-2,TRBV4-1,TGCGCCAGCAGCCAAGAGGAGGGACAGAACACCGGGGAGCTGTTTTTT,CASSQEEGQNTGELFF
NA,NA,TRBJ2-7,TRBV6-2/TRBV6-3,TGTGCCAGCAGAGACTATAGCGGAGTCTCCTACGAGCAGTACTTC,CASRDYSGVSYEQYF